This T cell receptor (beta chain) was identified during a study of response to subunit inactivated influenza vaccine. In this sample, this clonotype turned up many times. TCRdb reanalysed the RT-PCR reads using MiXCR and keeps one entry per CDR3 protein. The table includes about 500,000 distinct CDR3 sequences, approximately 7.8% detected once. The CDR3 consists of 13 residues. Trimming stripped 2 bases from V and 7 bases from J, with 9 bases between. Germline values: CDR1 SGHTA, CDR2 FQGNSA. Sequencing used PBMCs from blood, obtained about 24 months after vaccination. This TCR was sampled from a man between 50 and 75 years old who received an inactivated influenza vaccine. The chain recombines TRBV7-2 with TRBJ1-5; D remains ambiguous. CDR3 nucleotides: TGTGCCAGCAGCTTACAGACGGGACAGCCCCAGCATTTT. It encodes CASSLQTGQPQHF.